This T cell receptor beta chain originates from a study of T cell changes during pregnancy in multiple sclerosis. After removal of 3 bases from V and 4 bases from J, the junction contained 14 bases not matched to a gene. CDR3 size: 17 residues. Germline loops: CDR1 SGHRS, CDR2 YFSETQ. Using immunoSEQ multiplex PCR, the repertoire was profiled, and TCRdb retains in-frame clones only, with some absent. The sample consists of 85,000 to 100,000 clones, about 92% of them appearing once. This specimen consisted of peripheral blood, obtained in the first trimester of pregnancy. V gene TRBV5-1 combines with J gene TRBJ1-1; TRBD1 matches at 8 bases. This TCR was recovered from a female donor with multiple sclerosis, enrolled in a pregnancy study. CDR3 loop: CASSSAVTGTGPTEAFF. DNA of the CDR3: TGCGCCAGCAGCTCCGCCGTTACCGGGACAGGTCCCACTGAAGCTTTCTTT.